The clone carrying this TCR beta chain showed up just once. Clones were read by immunoSEQ multiplex PCR, and TCRdb kept only the in-frame ones, dropping some. The data contain about 140,000 clones, about nine tenths of them seen just once; the ten biggest clones take up approximately 11%. The CDR3 is 12 amino acids. The V and J ends lost 0 bases and 8 bases respectively, with 5 bases between them. CDR1 and CDR2 (germline): SGHDN, FVKESK. The data originate from a study of blood T cell repertoires in COVID-19. At the level of the study: Acute-phase and convalescent COVID-19 samples originated in the United States, Italy and Spain. PBMCs, B-cell-depleted T cells, or T cells provided the cDNA or gDNA that made up the material.

The chain recombines TRBV14 with TRBJ1-3; D uncertain. The origin of this receptor is a woman of 80 years or more with acute or convalescent COVID-19. The sequenced material came from peripheral blood. Here the CDR3 reads CASSQDQYTIYF. CDR3 coding DNA: TGTGCCAGCAGCCAAGATCAGTACACCATATATTTT.